These 27 T cell receptor beta chains came from one sample sequenced in a study of molecular identifiers for immune sequencing clone quantification. MiXCR, run by TCRdb on the PCR reads, gives a single entry per CDR3 protein. This table has some 100,000 distinct CDR3 sequences, under 40% appearing once. The sequenced material came from naive CD8+ T cells from blood, with Jurkat cell RNA spiked in. Subset indicated: FACS-sorted CD8+CD4-CCR7+CD45RA+ naive T cells. These receptor sequences come from a human donor in good health. Some libraries in this study had Jurkat cell RNA spiked in.

This clonotype was seen repeatedly, ten times or more. V usage is TRBV7-8 and J usage is TRBJ1-2, with D hard to call. The germline V gene encodes CDR1 SGHVS and CDR2 FQNEAQ. V was clipped by 4 bases and J by 7 bases, with 10 bases between them. The CDR3 spans 12 residues. The CDR3 sequence: CASSYGLSGYTF. The DNA for the CDR3 is TGTGCCAGCAGCTACGGACTCTCTGGCTACACCTTC.

This clonotype appeared a few times. The chain combines TRBV7-3 with TRBJ2-3, with TRBD2 matching 14 bases. The CDR3 is 18 amino acids. Germline trimming cut 5 bases from V and 3 bases from J; bases unmatched to any gene: 10. Germline assignment: CDR1 SGHTA and CDR2 FQGTGA. CDR3 residues: CASSPGRLAGGLTDTQYF. In DNA, the CDR3 is TGTGCCAGCAGCCCGGGGAGACTAGCGGGAGGGCTTACAGATACGCAGTATTTT.

This chain connects TRBV7-9 to TRBJ1-2, with unresolved D. This CDR3 contains 13 residues. V lost 4 bases and J 0 bases, leaving 6 bases between the germline ends. Germline loops: CDR1 SEHNR, CDR2 FQNEAQ (reference sequence). As DNA, the CDR3 is TGTGCCAGCAGCTGGCAAACTAACTATGGCTACACCTTC. Protein: CASSWQTNYGYTF.

As regards this clonotype: Just one base apart from a much larger clone, this may be a read error. This chain uses TRBV28 with TRBJ2-1; D remains ambiguous. The germline V gene has CDR1 MDHEN and CDR2 SYDVKM. The CDR3 contains 14 residues. In DNA, the CDR3 is TGTGCCAGCGGTTTTTTAGGTTCCTACAATGAGCAGTTCTTC. It is translated as CASGFLGSYNEQFF.

This clonotype was counted once. This chain uses TRBV2 with TRBJ2-5; D uncertain. V lost 2 bases and J 9 bases, leaving 4 bases between the germline ends. The length of the CDR3 is 10 residues. Per the germline V gene, CDR1 is SNHLY and CDR2 is FYNNEI. The CDR3 protein is CASSEIPQYF. The DNA for the CDR3 is TGTGCCAGCAGTGAAATACCCCAGTACTTC.

This clonotype was seen a handful of times. V is TRBV25-1 and J is TRBJ2-3; 9 bases match TRBD2. This CDR3 region has 19 residues. Germline V gene sequence: CDR1 MGHDK, CDR2 SYGVNS. Trimming took 8 bases from V and 0 from J; bases not matched to a gene: 18. In DNA, the CDR3 is TGTGCCAGCTGCCCCCTTCCTAGCGGGAAAATTCCTAGCACAGATACGCAGTATTTT. This translates into CASCPLPSGKIPSTDTQYF.

In regard to this clonotype: A single base separates this from a much larger clone, so it may be a read error. Without the conserved terminal phenylalanine or tryptophan, this CDR3 likely stems from a read error. This sequence joins TRBV4-1 and TRBJ2-7; 9 nucleotides agree with TRBD1. Per the germline V gene, CDR1 is MGHRA and CDR2 is YSYEKL. The CDR3 runs to 15 residues. The V segment lost 2 bases and the J segment 4 bases; nucleotides outside the gene matches: 6. The chain's CDR3 is CASSQYGTGWYEQYI. DNA of the CDR3: TGCGCCAGCAGCCAATATGGGACAGGGTGGTACGAGCAGTACATC.

This clonotype showed up many times. This chain links TRBV7-9 with TRBJ1-3; D not resolved. CDR1 and CDR2 (germline): SEHNR, FQNEAQ (reference sequence). This CDR3 spans 14 amino acids. V lost 7 bases, J lost 0 bases, and 10 bases lay in between. The CDR3 reads CASIGLPSGNTIYF. The CDR3 coding sequence is TGTGCCAGCATCGGACTACCCTCTGGAAACACCATATATTTT.

There are a few counts of this clonotype. J is TRBJ2-1 and V is TRBV15, with TRBD1 identical over 12 bases. CDR3 size: 18 residues. Losses at the gene ends were 0 bases for V and 8 bases for J; bases not matched to a gene: 11. Germline V gives CDR1 LNHNV, CDR2 YYDKDF (reference sequence). The CDR3 protein is CATSRDLGDRGRLHEQFF. The CDR3 DNA follows: TGTGCCACCAGCAGAGATCTGGGGGACAGGGGGCGCCTTCATGAGCAGTTCTTC.

The chain has TRBV7-9 and TRBJ1-1; 12 positions agree with TRBD1. From germline, CDR1 is SEHNR and CDR2 FQNEAQ (reference sequence). CDR3 length: 16 residues. The junction had 7 bases not matched to a gene; V was cut back by 3 bases and J by 5 bases. The DNA for the CDR3 is TGTGCCAGCAGCTTTTTCGGGACAGGGGGCTTGACTGAAGCTTTCTTT. This gives the protein CASSFFGTGGLTEAFF. Full variable domain (rest looked up from reference TRBV7-9 and TRBJ1-1): DTGVSQNPRHKITKRGQNVTFRCDPISEHNRLYWYRQTLGQGPEFLTYFQNEAQLEKSRLLSDRFSAERPKGSFSTLEIQRTEQGDSAMYLCASSFFGTGGLTEAFFGQGTRLTVV.

This clonotype was detected only a few times. V is TRBV29-1 and J is TRBJ2-7; TRBD1 aligns across 10 bases. The trim removed 4 bases at V and 4 bases at J, leaving 7 bases unmatched. This CDR3 has 14 amino acids. Germline CDR1 and CDR2: SQVTM and ANQGSEA. The CDR3 spells CSVGDRGRLYEQYF. The CDR3 DNA reads as TGCAGCGTTGGCGACAGGGGGCGTTTATACGAGCAGTACTTC.

The sample holds a few counts of this clonotype. The chain has TRBV20-1 and TRBJ2-3; tentative D call: TRBD2 (6 bases). Trimming shortened V by 0 bases and J by 0 bases, and 16 bases separated the two germline ends. Germline lookup yields CDR1 DFQATT and CDR2 SNEGSKA (reference sequence). There are 17 residues in the CDR3. CDR3 coding DNA: TGCAGTGCTAGAGATTGGGGGGATCGTTCTAGCACAGATACGCAGTATTTT. Translating it yields CSARDWGDRSSTDTQYF.

The CDR3: CASSLEGTHYEQYF. The CDR3 DNA sequence: TGTGCCAGCAGCTTAGAGGGGACTCACTACGAGCAGTACTTC. This chain joins TRBV7-2 and TRBJ2-7, with D possibly matching TRBD2 (6 bases). V was clipped by 1 base and J by 3 bases, with 10 bases between them. Germline V gene lookup returns CDR1 SGHTA and CDR2 FQGNSA. CDR3 length: 14 residues.

The chain links TRBV7-9 to TRBJ2-3, with a possible D match to TRBD2 (6 bases). V gave up 5 bases and J gave up 4 bases, with 10 bases separating them. Germline V gives CDR1 SEHNR, CDR2 FQNEAQ (reference sequence). CDR3 size: 13 residues. CDR3 bases: TGTGCCAGCAGCCAGGGACTCGCAGATACGCAGTATTTT. This gives the protein CASSQGLADTQYF.

This clonotype was recorded once. The J gene is TRBJ2-1, the V gene TRBV20-1, with a weak D call TRBD2 (5 bases). Germline V gives CDR1 DFQATT, CDR2 SNEGSKA (reference sequence). V gave up 5 bases and J gave up 0 bases, with 14 bases separating them. CDR3 length equals 15 residues. CDR3 nucleotide sequence: TGCAGTGCTTCCATAGCGTGGGCCTCCTACAATGAGCAGTTCTTC. It codes for CSASIAWASYNEQFF.

The chain carries TRBV11-2 and TRBJ2-7; D is possibly TRBD1 (6 bases). V lost 5 bases to trimming and J lost 3 bases, with 14 bases between them. Germline loops: CDR1 SGHAT, CDR2 FQNNGV. The CDR3 covers 14 residues. The CDR3 coding sequence is TGTGCCAGCAGCCCACCTAAGGACAGCTACGAGCAGTACTTC. Translating gives CASSPPKDSYEQYF. Variable domain in full (rest from reference TRBV11-2 and TRBJ2-7): EAGVAQSPRYKIIEKRQSVAFWCNPISGHATLYWYQQILGQGPKLLIQFQNNGVVDDSQLPKDRFSAERLKGVDSTLKIQPAKLEDSAVYLCASSPPKDSYEQYFGPGTRLTVT.

This clonotype was seen only a few times. V gene TRBV6-2 or TRBV6-3 combines with J gene TRBJ2-7; D is undetermined. Germline V gives CDR1 MNHEY, CDR2 SVGEGT. Trimming took 8 bases from V and 2 from J, leaving 16 bases between them. The CDR3 loop spans 14 amino acids. CDR3 sequence reads: CASHDGLLTYEQYF. Written as DNA, the CDR3 is TGTGCCAGCCACGACGGGCTATTAACCTACGAGCAGTACTTC.

The chain uses TRBV6-2 or TRBV6-3 and TRBJ2-7; possibly TRBD1 for D (7 bases). The CDR3 has 13 amino acids. Germline CDR1 and CDR2: MNHEY and SVGEGT. Trimming removed 6 bases from V and 3 bases from J, with 12 bases in between. This CDR3 is CASSRGTVYEQYF. CDR3 nucleotide sequence: TGTGCCAGCAGCCGGGGGACAGTCTACGAGCAGTACTTC.

In the case of this clonotype: A much larger clone sits a single nucleotide away, making a read error possible. Here the CDR3 reads CACSLAGTGGTEAFF. CDR3 bases: TGTGCCTGCAGCTTAGCTGGGACAGGGGGGACTGAAGCTTTCTTT. The chain combines TRBV7-2 with TRBJ1-1; TRBD1 matches at 11 bases. Per germline, CDR1 SGHTA and CDR2 FQGNSA. This CDR3 has 15 residues.

As to this clonotype: Its ends do not fully match the called genes, so a read error is possible. The chain couples TRBV14 to TRBJ2-7; 10 nucleotides agree with TRBD2. Germline-derived CDR1 and CDR2 are SGHDN and FVKESK. The CDR3 is made up of 14 amino acids. CDR3 DNA: TGTGCCAGCAAGCGGGCTAGCGGGAGCTACGAGCAGCACTTC. Its translation is CASKRASGSYEQHF.

Remarks on this clonotype: A much larger clone lies one base from this, so it may be a read error. This sequence joins TRBV29-1 and TRBJ2-2; possible D gene TRBD2, 5 bases. Germline CDR1 and CDR2: SQVTM and ANQGSEA. This CDR3 is built from 12 residues. Here the CDR3 DNA reads TGCAGCGTTGCTGGCCAGTCCGGGGAGCTGTTATTT. Encoded protein: CSVAGQSGELLF.

A word on this clonotype: A read error may explain this, as a much larger clone is one base away. V and J are TRBV4-3 and TRBJ2-1; D tentatively reads TRBD1 or TRBD2 (5 bases each). CDR3 length: 13 amino acids. The germline CDR1 and CDR2 sequences are LGHNA and YSLEER. V lost 0 bases, J lost 9 bases, and 9 bases lay in between. CDR3 bases: TGCGCCAGCAGCCAAGATATGGGGGTTGAGCAGTTCTTC. Amino acid sequence: CASSQDMGVEQFF.

This clonotype was counted a few times. CDR3 protein: CASSPPRYTGELFF. The DNA of the CDR3 is TGTGCCAGCAGTCCCCCACGATACACCGGGGAGCTGTTTTTT. The chain uses TRBV28 and TRBJ2-2; D unresolved. Looked up from germline, CDR1 is MDHEN and CDR2 is SYDVKM. V lost 5 bases and J lost 3, with 10 bases in between. The CDR3 has 14 residues.

As for this clonotype: One base away lies a much larger clone, so this may be a sequencing read error. The chain joins TRBV7-2 to TRBJ2-5; D not resolved. The V end lost 1 base, the J end lost 5 bases, and 8 bases lay between the germline ends. Germline loops: CDR1 SGHTA, CDR2 FQGNSA. This CDR3 contains 13 residues. CDR3 residues: CASSLVDRETQYF. The CDR3 region has the DNA TGTGCCAGCAGCTTAGTAGATCGGGAGACCCAGTACTTC.

This clonotype has at least ten counts. V and J are TRBV5-4 and TRBJ1-1, with TRBD1 identical over 7 bases. CDR3 length: 12 amino acids. The V and J ends lost 1 base and 6 bases, in that order; junction bases with no gene match: 0. From germline, CDR1 is SGHNT and CDR2 YYREEE (reference sequence). CDR3 in DNA: TGTGCCAGCAGCTTGACAGGGGCTGAAGCTTTCTTT. This translates into CASSLTGAEAFF.

The chain recombines TRBV20-1 with TRBJ2-7; D is tentatively TRBD1 or TRBD2 (5 bases each). V was pared by 4 bases and J by 4 bases, with 17 bases between. This CDR3 region has 14 residues. Per the germline V gene, CDR1 is DFQATT and CDR2 is SNEGSKA (reference sequence). DNA of the CDR3: TGCAGTGCTATTCAACTAGGGGTCCAATACGAGCAGTACTTC. Its translation is CSAIQLGVQYEQYF.

A note on this clonotype: A much larger clone is a single base away; this may be a read error. The genes are TRBV25-1 and TRBJ2-5, with a weak D call TRBD1 (6 bases). CDR3 size: 14 residues. Trimming cost V 4 bases and J 3 bases, with 12 bases left between them. Germline V gene lookup returns CDR1 MGHDK and CDR2 SYGVNS. In DNA form, the CDR3 reads TGTGCCAGCAGTGGAAGGGGGTCCGAAGAGACCCAGTACTTC. This codes for CASSGRGSEETQYF. Together with reference TRBV25-1 and TRBJ2-5, the CDR3 gives the full variable domain: EADIYQTPRYLVIGTGKKITLECSQTMGHDKMYWYQQDPGMELHLIHYSYGVNSTEKGDLSSESTVSRIRTEHFPLTLESARPSHTSQYLCASSGRGSEETQYFGPGTRLLVL.